This T cell receptor (beta chain) was sequenced during a study of blood T cell repertoires in COVID-19. Across the study: Samples representing acute and convalescent COVID-19 were sourced from the United States, Italy and Spain. T cells, B-cell-depleted T cells, or PBMCs supplied cDNA or gDNA.

In the authors' workflow: It was from reference gene primer amplification that nucleated cell counts were estimated. Clones were sequenced by immunoSEQ multiplex PCR, and TCRdb holds only the in-frame ones, with some missing. Clonal size and the V and J genes are those of that table, whereas D and trimming came from the DNA. The sample includes 300,000 or so clones, more than 75% seen only once; the top ten take under 2%. Germline V gene sequence: CDR1 KGHDR, CDR2 SFDVKD. V lost 6 bases, J lost 7 bases, and 11 bases stayed unmatched. The CDR3 totals 16 residues. The genes are TRBV24-1 and TRBJ2-1, with 10 nucleotides matching TRBD2. Sequencing was done on a sample of peripheral blood. The clonotype was recovered from a woman in her forties or fifties with acute or convalescent COVID-19. CDR3 DNA sequence: TGTGCCACCAGTCACCCGAGCGGGAGGGCCAAGAATGAGCAGTTCTTC. Translated: CATSHPSGRAKNEQFF.